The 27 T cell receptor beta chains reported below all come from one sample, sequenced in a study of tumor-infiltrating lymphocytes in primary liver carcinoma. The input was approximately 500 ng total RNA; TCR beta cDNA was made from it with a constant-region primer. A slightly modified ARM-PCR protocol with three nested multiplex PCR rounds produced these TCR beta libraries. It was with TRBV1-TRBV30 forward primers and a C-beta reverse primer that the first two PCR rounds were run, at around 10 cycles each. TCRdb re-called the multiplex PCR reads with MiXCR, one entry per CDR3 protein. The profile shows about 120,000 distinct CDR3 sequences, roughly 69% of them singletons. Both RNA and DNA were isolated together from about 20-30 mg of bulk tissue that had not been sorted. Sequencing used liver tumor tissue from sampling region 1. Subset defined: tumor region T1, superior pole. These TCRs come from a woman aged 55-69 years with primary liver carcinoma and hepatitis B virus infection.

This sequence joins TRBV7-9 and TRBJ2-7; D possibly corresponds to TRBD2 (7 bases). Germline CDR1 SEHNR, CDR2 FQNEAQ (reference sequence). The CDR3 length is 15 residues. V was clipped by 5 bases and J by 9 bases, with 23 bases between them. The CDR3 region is CASSPDGGRSDVQYF. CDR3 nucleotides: TGTGCCAGCAGCCCTGACGGGGGGCGCTCGGACGTGCAGTACTTC.

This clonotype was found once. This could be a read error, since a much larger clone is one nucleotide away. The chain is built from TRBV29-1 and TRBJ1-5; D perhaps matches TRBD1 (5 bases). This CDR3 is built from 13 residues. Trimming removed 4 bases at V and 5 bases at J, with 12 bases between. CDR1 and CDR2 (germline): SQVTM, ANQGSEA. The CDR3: CSVGGTAHQPQHF. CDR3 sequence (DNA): TGCAGCGTTGGGGGCACTGCACATCAGCCCCAGCATTTT.

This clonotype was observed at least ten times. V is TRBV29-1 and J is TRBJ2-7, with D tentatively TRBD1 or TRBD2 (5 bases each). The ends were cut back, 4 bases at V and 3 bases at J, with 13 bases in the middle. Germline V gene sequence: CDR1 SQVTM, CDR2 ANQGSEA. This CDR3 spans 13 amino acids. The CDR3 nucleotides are TGCAGCGTTGGGGACGGAGCCTTCTACGAGCAGTACTTC. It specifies CSVGDGAFYEQYF.

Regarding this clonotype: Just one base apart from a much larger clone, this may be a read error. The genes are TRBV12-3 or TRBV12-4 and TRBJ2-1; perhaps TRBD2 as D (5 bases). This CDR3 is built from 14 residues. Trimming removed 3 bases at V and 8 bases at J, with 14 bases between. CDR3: CASSFGPRGYEQFF. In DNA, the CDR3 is TGTGCCAGCAGTTTCGGCCCCCGAGGGTATGAGCAGTTCTTC.

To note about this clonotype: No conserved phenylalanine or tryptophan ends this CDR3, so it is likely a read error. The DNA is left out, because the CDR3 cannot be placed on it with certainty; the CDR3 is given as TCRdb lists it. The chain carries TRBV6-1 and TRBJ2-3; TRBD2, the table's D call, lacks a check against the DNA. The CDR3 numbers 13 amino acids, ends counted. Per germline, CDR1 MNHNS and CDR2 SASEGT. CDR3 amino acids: CATKQGTRPIQNY.

The CDR3 bases are TGTGCCAGCAGTCAACGATACTACGAGCAGTACTTC. The encoded protein is CASSQRYYEQYF. The chain uses TRBV14 and TRBJ2-7; no firm D call. Per germline, CDR1 SGHDN and CDR2 FVKESK. The CDR3 totals 12 residues. V was pared by 6 bases and J by 3 bases, with 9 bases between.

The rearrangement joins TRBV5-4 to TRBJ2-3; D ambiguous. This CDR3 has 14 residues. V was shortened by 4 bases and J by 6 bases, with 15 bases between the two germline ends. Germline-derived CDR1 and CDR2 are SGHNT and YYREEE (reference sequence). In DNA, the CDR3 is TGTGCCAGCAGCCCGGCCGGCGCGGCGGATACGCAGTATTTT. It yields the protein CASSPAGAADTQYF.

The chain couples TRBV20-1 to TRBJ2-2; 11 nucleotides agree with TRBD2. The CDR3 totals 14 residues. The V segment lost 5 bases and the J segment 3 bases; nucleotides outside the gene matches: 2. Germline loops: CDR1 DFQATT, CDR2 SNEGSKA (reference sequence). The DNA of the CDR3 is TGCAGTGCTGGTAGCGGGAGGGACACCGGGGAGCTGTTTTTT. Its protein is CSAGSGRDTGELFF.

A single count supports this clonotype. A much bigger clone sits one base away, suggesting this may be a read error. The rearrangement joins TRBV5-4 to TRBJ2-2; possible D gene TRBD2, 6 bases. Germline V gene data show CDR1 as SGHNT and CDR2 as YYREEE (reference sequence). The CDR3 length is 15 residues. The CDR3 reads CASSQRTSDGGELLF. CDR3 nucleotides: TGTGCCAGCAGCCAAAGGACCTCAGACGGCGGGGAGCTGCTTTTT.

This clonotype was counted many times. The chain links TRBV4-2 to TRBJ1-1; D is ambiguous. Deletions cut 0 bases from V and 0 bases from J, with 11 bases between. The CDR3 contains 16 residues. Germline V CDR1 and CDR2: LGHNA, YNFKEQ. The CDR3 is CASSQDPNTLNTEAFF. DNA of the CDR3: TGTGCCAGCAGCCAAGATCCAAATACCCTGAACACTGAAGCTTTCTTT.

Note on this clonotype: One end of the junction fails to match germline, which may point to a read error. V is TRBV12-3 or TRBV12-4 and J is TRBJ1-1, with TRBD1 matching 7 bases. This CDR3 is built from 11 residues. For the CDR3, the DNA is TGTGACAGCAGTAGTAACAGGGGAGCTTTCTTT. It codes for CDSSSNRGAFF.

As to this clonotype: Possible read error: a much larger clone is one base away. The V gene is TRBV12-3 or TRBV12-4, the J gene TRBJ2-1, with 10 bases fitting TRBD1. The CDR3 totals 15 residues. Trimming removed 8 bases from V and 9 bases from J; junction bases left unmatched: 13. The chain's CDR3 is CASSLSGTGAVEQFF. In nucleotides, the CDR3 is TGTGCCAGCTCCCTTAGTGGGACAGGGGCTGTTGAGCAGTTCTTC.

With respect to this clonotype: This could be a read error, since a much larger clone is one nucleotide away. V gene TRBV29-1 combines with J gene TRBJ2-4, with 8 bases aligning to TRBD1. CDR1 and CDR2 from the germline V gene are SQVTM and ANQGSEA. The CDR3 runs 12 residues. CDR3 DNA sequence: TGCAGCGTCAGGACAGGGAAGAACATTCAGTGCTTC. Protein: CSVRTGKNIQCF.

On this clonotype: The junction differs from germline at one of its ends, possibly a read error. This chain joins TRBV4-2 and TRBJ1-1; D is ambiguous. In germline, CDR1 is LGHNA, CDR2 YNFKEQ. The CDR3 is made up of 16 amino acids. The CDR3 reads CASSQEGGMVVTEASF. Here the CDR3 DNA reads TGTGCCAGCAGCCAAGAAGGTGGTATGGTAGTAACTGAAGCTTCCTTT.

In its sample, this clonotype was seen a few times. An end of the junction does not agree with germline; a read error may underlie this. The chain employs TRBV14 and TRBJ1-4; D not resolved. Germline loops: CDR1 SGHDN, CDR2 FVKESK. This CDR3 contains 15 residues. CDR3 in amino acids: CASSQGRATNEKPFF. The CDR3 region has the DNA TGTGCCAGCAGCCAAGGGCGGGCAACTAATGAAAAACCGTTTTTT.

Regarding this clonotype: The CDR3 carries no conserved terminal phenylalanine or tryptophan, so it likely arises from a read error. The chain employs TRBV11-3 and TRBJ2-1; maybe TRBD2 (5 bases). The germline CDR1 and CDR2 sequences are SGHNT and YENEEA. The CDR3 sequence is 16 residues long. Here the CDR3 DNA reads TGTGCCAGCAGTCCCCTTGTTTCTAGCTTCAACAATGATCAGTTCCTC. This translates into CASSPLVSSFNNDQFL.

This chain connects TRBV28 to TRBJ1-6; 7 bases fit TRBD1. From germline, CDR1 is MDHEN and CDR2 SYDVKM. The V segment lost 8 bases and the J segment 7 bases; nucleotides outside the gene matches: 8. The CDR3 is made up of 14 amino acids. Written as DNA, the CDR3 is TGTGCCAGCGATAGGACAGGTTGGAATTCACCCCTCCACTTT. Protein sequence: CASDRTGWNSPLHF.

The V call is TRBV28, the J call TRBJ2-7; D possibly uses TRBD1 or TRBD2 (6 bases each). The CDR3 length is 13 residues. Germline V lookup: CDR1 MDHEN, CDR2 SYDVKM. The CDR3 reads CVTTSGAGYEQYF. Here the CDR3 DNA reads TGTGTCACAACTTCGGGGGCTGGCTACGAGCAGTACTTC.

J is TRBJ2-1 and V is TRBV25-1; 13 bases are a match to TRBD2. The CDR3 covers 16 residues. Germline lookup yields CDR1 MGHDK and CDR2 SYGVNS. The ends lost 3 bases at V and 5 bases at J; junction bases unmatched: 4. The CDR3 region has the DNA TGTGCCAGCAGTGAGACTAGCGGGAGGTCCAACAATGAGCAGTTCTTC. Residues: CASSETSGRSNNEQFF.

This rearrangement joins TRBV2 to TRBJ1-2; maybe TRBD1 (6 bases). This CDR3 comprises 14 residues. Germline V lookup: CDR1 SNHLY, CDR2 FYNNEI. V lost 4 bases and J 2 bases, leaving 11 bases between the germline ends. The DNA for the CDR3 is TGTGCCAGCAGTGTCCGGACAGTAAACTATGGCTACACCTTC. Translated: CASSVRTVNYGYTF.

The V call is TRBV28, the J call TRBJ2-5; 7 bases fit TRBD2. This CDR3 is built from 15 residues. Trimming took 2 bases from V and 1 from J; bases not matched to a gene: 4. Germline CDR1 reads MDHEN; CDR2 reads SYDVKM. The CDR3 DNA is TGTGCCAGCAGTTTAGCGGGAGAGGCCCAAGAGACCCAGTACTTC. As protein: CASSLAGEAQETQYF.

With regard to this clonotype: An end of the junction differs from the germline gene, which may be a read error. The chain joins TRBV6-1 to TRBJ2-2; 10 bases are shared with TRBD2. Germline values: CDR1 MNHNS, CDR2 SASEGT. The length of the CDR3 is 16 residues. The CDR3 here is CASSRSSGRNIGELFF. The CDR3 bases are TGTGCCAGCAGTCGGAGTAGCGGGAGGAACATCGGGGAGCTGTTTTTT.

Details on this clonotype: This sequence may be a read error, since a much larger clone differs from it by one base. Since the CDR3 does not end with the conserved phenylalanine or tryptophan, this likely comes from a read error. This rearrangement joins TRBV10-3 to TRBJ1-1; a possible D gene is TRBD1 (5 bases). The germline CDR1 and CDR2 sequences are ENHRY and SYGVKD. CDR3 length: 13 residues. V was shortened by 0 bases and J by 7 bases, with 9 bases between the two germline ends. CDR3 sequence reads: CAISESGHGEAFY. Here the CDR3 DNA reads TGTGCCATCAGTGAGTCCGGACACGGTGAAGCTTTCTAT.

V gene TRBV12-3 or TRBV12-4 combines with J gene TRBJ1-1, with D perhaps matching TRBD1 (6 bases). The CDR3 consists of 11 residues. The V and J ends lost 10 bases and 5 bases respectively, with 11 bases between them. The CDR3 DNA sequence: TGTGCCAACAGGGTGAGGACTGAAGCTTTCTTT. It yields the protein CANRVRTEAFF.

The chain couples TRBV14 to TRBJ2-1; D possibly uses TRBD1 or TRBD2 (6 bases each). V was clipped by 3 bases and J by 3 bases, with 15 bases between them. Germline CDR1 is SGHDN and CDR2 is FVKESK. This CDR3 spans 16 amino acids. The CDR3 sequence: CASSHNMGGFYNEQFF. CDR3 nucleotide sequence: TGTGCCAGCAGCCATAATATGGGGGGCTTCTACAATGAGCAGTTCTTC. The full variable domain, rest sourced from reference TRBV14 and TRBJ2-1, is EAGVTQFPSHSVIEKGQTVTLRCDPISGHDNLYWYRRVMGKEIKFLLHFVKESKQDESGMPNNRFLAERTGGTYSTLKVQPAELEDSGVYFCASSHNMGGFYNEQFFGPGTRLTVL.

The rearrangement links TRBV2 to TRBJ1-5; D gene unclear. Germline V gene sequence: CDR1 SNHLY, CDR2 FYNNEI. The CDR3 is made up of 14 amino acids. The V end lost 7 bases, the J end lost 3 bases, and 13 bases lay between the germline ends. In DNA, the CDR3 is TGTGCCAGCACGGGCAGAAATACCAATCAGCCCCAGCATTTT. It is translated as CASTGRNTNQPQHF.

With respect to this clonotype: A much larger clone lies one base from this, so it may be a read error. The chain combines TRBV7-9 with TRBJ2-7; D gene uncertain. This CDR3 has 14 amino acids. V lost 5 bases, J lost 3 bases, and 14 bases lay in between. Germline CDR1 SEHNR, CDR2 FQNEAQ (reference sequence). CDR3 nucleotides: TGTGCCAGCAGCCGTTTCCCAGATTACTACGAGCAGTACTTC. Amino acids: CASSRFPDYYEQYF. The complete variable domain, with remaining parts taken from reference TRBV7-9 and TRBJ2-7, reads DTGVSQNPRHKITKRGQNVTFRCDPISEHNRLYWYRQTLGQGPEFLTYFQNEAQLEKSRLLSDRFSAERPKGSFSTLEIQRTEQGDSAMYLCASSRFPDYYEQYFGPGTRLTVT.